The next 25 T cell receptor beta chains were all read from a single sample in a study of radiotherapy plus CTLA-4 blockade in lung cancer (dated by TCRdb to the late 2010s). To prepare the library, the immunoSEQ multiplex PCR assay was applied. As stored in TCRdb, this immuneACCESS dataset retains in-frame rearrangements with V and J assigned. A fraction of the clones does not appear; measured against another copy, unresolved V genes explain less than half of the discrepancy, and the remainder lacks a known reason. This sample comprises 100,000 or so clones, approximately 83% of them detected only once. The top ten constitute just over 14% of the sample. The material sequenced was peripheral blood, taken from a patient treated with radiotherapy plus ipilimumab. Every receptor here comes from a human donor with non-small cell lung cancer that progressed on radiotherapy plus ipilimumab.

The chain employs TRBV2 and TRBJ1-2; D is ambiguous. Trimming pared 6 bases from V and 6 bases from J, leaving 11 bases between. The CDR3 loop spans 12 amino acids. The V gene's germline CDR1 is SNHLY and CDR2 FYNNEI. This CDR3 is CASRNWGNGYTF. The CDR3 region has the DNA TGTGCCAGCAGAAACTGGGGAAATGGCTACACCTTC.

The rearrangement uses TRBV5-4 and TRBJ2-3, with D possibly being TRBD1 (6 bases). Germline V gives CDR1 SGHNT, CDR2 YYREEE (reference sequence). The V end lost 5 bases, the J end lost 5 bases, and 12 bases lay between the germline ends. The CDR3 totals 13 residues. The CDR3 nucleotides are TGTGCCAGCAGTCTGCAGGGGATAGATACGCAGTATTTT. Translated, it gives CASSLQGIDTQYF.

The genes are TRBV5-6 and TRBJ1-5, with 9 bases that match TRBD1. Germline V gene lookup returns CDR1 SGHDT and CDR2 YYEEEE. The CDR3 covers 17 residues. Trimming at V came to 4 bases and at J to 0 bases, leaving 8 bases not matched to a gene. CDR3 sequence (DNA): TGTGCCAGCAGCCTCCGACAGGGGGGTTATAGCAATCAGCCCCAGCATTTT. This sequence encodes CASSLRQGGYSNQPQHF.

V and J are TRBV18 and TRBJ2-3; D ambiguous. V was trimmed by 3 bases and J by 6 bases, leaving 7 bases between them. Germline CDR1 KGHSH, CDR2 LQKENI. The CDR3 sequence is 12 residues long. CDR3 amino acids: CASSPSVDTQYF. CDR3 coding DNA: TGTGCCAGCTCACCCTCCGTGGATACGCAGTATTTT.

V gene TRBV5-8 combines with J gene TRBJ1-2, with D possibly TRBD1 on 6 matching bases. Germline CDR1 is SGHTS and CDR2 is YDEGEE. The CDR3 totals 13 residues. V lost 0 bases to trimming and J lost 3 bases, with 6 bases between them. The CDR3 region is CASSLEGDYGYTF. In DNA, the CDR3 is TGTGCCAGCAGCTTGGAGGGGGACTATGGCTACACCTTC.

CDR3 in DNA: TGTGCCAGCTCACCAATTAGCTGGGAGACCCAGTACTTC. Translation gives CASSPISWETQYF. The rearrangement links TRBV18 to TRBJ2-5; D uncertain. Germline values: CDR1 KGHSH, CDR2 LQKENI. V lost 2 bases and J lost 5, with 9 bases in between. The CDR3 covers 13 residues.

There are a few counts of this clone. The chain employs TRBV18 and TRBJ1-2; D ambiguous. The germline V and J ends were trimmed by 1 base and 4 bases, with 4 bases remaining between them. Germline CDR1 is KGHSH and CDR2 is LQKENI. The CDR3 length is 12 residues. CDR3: CASSPLGYGYTF. CDR3 in DNA: TGTGCCAGCTCACCACTGGGCTATGGCTACACCTTC.

The gene calls are TRBV7-2 and TRBJ1-1, with a possible D match to TRBD1 (5 bases). Looked up from germline, CDR1 is SGHTA and CDR2 is FQGNSA. The V and J ends lost 4 bases and 4 bases respectively, with 10 bases between them. The CDR3 runs 13 residues. CDR3 protein: CASSSWGGTEAFF. DNA for the CDR3: TGTGCCAGCAGCTCGTGGGGGGGCACTGAAGCTTTCTTT.

The chain carries TRBV10-3 and TRBJ2-5; 12 bases are a match to TRBD1. There are 13 residues in the CDR3. Germline loops: CDR1 ENHRY, CDR2 SYGVKD. The J segment lost 13 bases and the V segment lost 7 bases, leaving 10 bases of the junction unmatched. The CDR3 DNA reads as TGTGCCATCACCAAATCCGGGACAGGGGGCTTGTACTTC. Its protein is CAITKSGTGGLYF.

This sequence joins TRBV4-1 and TRBJ1-5; perhaps TRBD1 as D (6 bases). V was shortened by 1 base and J by 0 bases, with 13 bases between the two germline ends. The CDR3 totals 17 residues. CDR1 and CDR2 from the germline V gene are MGHRA and YSYEKL. CDR3 amino acids: CASSQVFGQNSNQPQHF. The CDR3 coding sequence is TGCGCCAGCAGCCAAGTCTTTGGACAGAATAGCAATCAGCCCCAGCATTTT.

The rearrangement joins TRBV7-7 to TRBJ2-5; D gene uncertain. CDR1 SSHAT and CDR2 FNYEAQ come from the germline V gene (reference sequence). Trimming shortened V by 6 bases and J by 5 bases, and 13 bases separated the two germline ends. The CDR3 is made up of 13 amino acids. The CDR3 bases are TGTGCCAGCAGTTCGAACGTTCAGGAGACCCAGTACTTC. Amino acid sequence: CASSSNVQETQYF.

V is TRBV5-1 and J is TRBJ2-3, with TRBD2 as a possible D gene (5 bases). There are 13 residues in the CDR3. V dropped 4 bases and J dropped 6 bases, with 12 bases sitting between them. Per germline, CDR1 SGHRS and CDR2 YFSETQ. CDR3 nucleotides: TGCGCCAGCAGCGCGCGACCGGGGGATACGCAGTATTTT. As protein: CASSARPGDTQYF.

The rearrangement joins TRBV5-1 to TRBJ2-5; D could derive from TRBD1 or TRBD2 (5 bases each). V dropped 2 bases and J dropped 1 base, with 12 bases sitting between them. This CDR3 contains 15 residues. Per the germline V gene, CDR1 is SGHRS and CDR2 is YFSETQ. CDR3 protein: CASSFRGMSQETQYF. As DNA, the CDR3 is TGCGCCAGCAGCTTCCGGGGCATGTCCCAAGAGACCCAGTACTTC.

The chain carries TRBV6-5 and TRBJ1-1; TRBD1 matches 8 bases. CDR1 is MNHEY and CDR2 is SVGAGI in the germline V gene. V was clipped by 0 bases and J by 6 bases; unmatched bases: 6. The CDR3 sequence is 15 residues long. CDR3 in DNA: TGTGCCAGCAGTTACTCCCTAACAGGGGGGGCTGAAGCTTTCTTT. This translates into CASSYSLTGGAEAFF.

The rearrangement links TRBV7-9 to TRBJ1-2; D gene ambiguous. This CDR3 has 13 amino acids. Trimming took off 3 bases at V and 2 bases at J, with 7 bases between the two ends. Looked up from germline, CDR1 is SEHNR and CDR2 is FQNEAQ (reference sequence). CDR3: CASSFGPNYGYTF. DNA for the CDR3: TGTGCCAGCAGCTTCGGCCCGAACTATGGCTACACCTTC.

This clone occurred once. V and J are TRBV2 and TRBJ2-1; 9 positions match TRBD2. V shed 4 bases and J 7 bases; nucleotides not matched to a gene: 17. Germline V lookup: CDR1 SNHLY, CDR2 FYNNEI. This CDR3 comprises 18 residues. CDR3 sequence (DNA): TGTGCCAGCAGTGTGAATATGTTGGCGGGAGGGCCGGGAAATGAGCAGTTCTTC. Translating gives CASSVNMLAGGPGNEQFF.

The chain is built from TRBV4-1 and TRBJ1-6; D gene ambiguous. This CDR3 spans 15 amino acids. V was clipped by 5 bases and J by 8 bases, with 16 bases between them. Germline values: CDR1 MGHRA, CDR2 YSYEKL. The CDR3 loop reads CASSDHWSRDSPLHF. The CDR3 region has the DNA TGCGCCAGCAGCGACCATTGGAGCCGAGATTCACCCCTCCACTTT.

The V and J genes are TRBV11-2 and TRBJ2-7; 8 positions match TRBD2. In germline, CDR1 is SGHAT, CDR2 FQNNGV. The CDR3 length is 15 residues. V lost 2 bases to trimming and J lost 2 bases; unmatched junction nucleotides: 5. The CDR3 region is CASSLSGGRAYEQYF. The CDR3 DNA reads TGTGCCAGCAGCTTATCGGGGGGGAGAGCCTACGAGCAGTACTTC.

The chain's CDR3 is CASSPFPRTGTGNTIYF. CDR3 nucleotides: TGTGCCAGCAGCCCCTTCCCCAGGACAGGGACTGGAAACACCATATATTTT. This rearrangement joins TRBV9 to TRBJ1-3; the match to TRBD1 covers 8 bases. Germline trimming cut 4 bases from V and 2 bases from J; bases unmatched to any gene: 11. The CDR3 has 17 residues. Germline V CDR1 and CDR2: SGDLS, YYNGEE.

This clone was seen just once. The rearrangement joins TRBV6-1 to TRBJ2-6; 7 bases are shared with TRBD1. Trimming at V came to 4 bases and at J to 2 bases, leaving 5 bases not matched to a gene. The germline gives CDR1 MNHNS, CDR2 SASEGT. This CDR3 has 16 amino acids. CDR3 region: CASSVDRWTGANVLTF. The CDR3 DNA follows: TGTGCCAGCAGTGTGGACAGGTGGACTGGGGCCAACGTCCTGACTTTC.

This clone was detected only a few times. The chain combines TRBV4-1 with TRBJ1-4; a weak D match, TRBD1 (5 bases). The CDR3 spans 14 residues. V was clipped by 0 bases and J by 4 bases, with 6 bases between them. Looked up from germline, CDR1 is MGHRA and CDR2 is YSYEKL. DNA of the CDR3: TGCGCCAGCAGCCAAGACAGGGTTAATGAAAAACTGTTTTTT. Translating it yields CASSQDRVNEKLFF.

This clone was observed once. V usage is TRBV15 and J usage is TRBJ1-6; 7 nucleotides align to TRBD1. This CDR3 contains 15 residues. Germline V CDR1 and CDR2: LNHNV, YYDKDF (reference sequence). V lost 1 base, J lost 9 bases, and 6 bases stayed unmatched. The DNA of the CDR3 is TGTGCCACCAGCAGAGGGACAGGCTACGGTTCACCCCTCCACTTT. As protein: CATSRGTGYGSPLHF.

The chain carries TRBV28 and TRBJ1-4; perhaps TRBD1 as D (5 bases). The CDR3 has 17 residues. V was clipped by 7 bases and J by 0 bases, with 18 bases between them. Germline V lookup: CDR1 MDHEN, CDR2 SYDVKM. The CDR3 loop reads CASNSKDILATNEKLFF. The CDR3 region has the DNA TGTGCCAGCAACTCTAAGGACATTCTTGCAACTAATGAAAAACTGTTTTTT.

The chain employs TRBV4-3 and TRBJ2-3; D may correspond to TRBD1 or TRBD2 (7 bases each). With 0 bases removed from V and 4 bases from J, the gap between germline ends came to 14 bases. This CDR3 has 16 amino acids. CDR1 and CDR2 (germline): LGHNA, YSLEER. CDR3 DNA: TGCGCCAGCAGCCAAGATCCGCAGGGGGGGGCAGATACGCAGTATTTT. It yields the protein CASSQDPQGGADTQYF.

CDR3 DNA sequence: TGTGCCAGCAGCTTAGTCCTAGCGCCGAATGAGCAGTTCTTC. Translation gives CASSLVLAPNEQFF. This sequence joins TRBV7-6 and TRBJ2-1; the D gene is possibly TRBD2 (6 bases). The V end lost 1 base, the J end lost 7 bases, and 11 bases lay between the germline ends. Looked up from germline, CDR1 is SGHVS and CDR2 is FNYEAQ. This CDR3 comprises 14 residues.